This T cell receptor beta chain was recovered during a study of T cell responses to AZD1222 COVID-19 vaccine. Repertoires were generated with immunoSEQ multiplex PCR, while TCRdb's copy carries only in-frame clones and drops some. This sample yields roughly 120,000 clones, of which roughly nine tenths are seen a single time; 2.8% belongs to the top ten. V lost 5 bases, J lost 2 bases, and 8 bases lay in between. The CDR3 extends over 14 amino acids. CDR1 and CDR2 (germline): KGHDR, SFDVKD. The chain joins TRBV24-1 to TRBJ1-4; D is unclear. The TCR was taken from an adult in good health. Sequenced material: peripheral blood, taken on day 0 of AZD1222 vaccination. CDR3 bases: TGTGCCACCAGTGGCCTACAGACTAATGAAAAACTGTTTTTT. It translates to CATSGLQTNEKLFF.